This TCR beta chain was sequenced for a study of blood T cell repertoires in COVID-19. Study at large: There were acute and convalescent COVID-19 samples, and they came from the United States, Italy and Spain.

Sequencing used immunoSEQ multiplex PCR; TCRdb keeps in-frame clones, though not all of them. Of roughly 230,000 clones listed, about four fifths were seen once; the top ten hold 4%. Per the germline V gene, CDR1 is SEHNR and CDR2 is FQNEAQ (reference sequence). Losses at the gene ends were 5 bases for V and 5 bases for J; bases not matched to a gene: 8. CDR3 length: 14 amino acids. The chain employs TRBV7-9 and TRBJ1-2; 7 positions match TRBD1. Sequencing used peripheral blood. The clonotype was recovered from a man in his fifties or sixties with acute or convalescent COVID-19. CDR3 nucleotide sequence: TGTGCCAGCAGCGTGACAGGGATTATTTATGGCTACACCTTC. This sequence encodes CASSVTGIIYGYTF.